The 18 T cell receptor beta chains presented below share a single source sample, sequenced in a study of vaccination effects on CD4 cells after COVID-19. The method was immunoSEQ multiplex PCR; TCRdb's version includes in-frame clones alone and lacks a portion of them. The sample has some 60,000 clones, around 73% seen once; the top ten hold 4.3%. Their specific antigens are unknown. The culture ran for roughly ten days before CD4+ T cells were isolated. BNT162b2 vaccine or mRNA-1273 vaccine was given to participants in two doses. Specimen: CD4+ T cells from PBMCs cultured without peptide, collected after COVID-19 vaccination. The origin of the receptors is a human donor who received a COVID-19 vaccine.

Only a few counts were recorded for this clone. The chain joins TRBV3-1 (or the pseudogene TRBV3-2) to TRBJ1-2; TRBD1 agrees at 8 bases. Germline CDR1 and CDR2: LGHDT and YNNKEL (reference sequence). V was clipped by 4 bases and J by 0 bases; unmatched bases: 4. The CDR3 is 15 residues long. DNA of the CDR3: TGTGCCAGCAGCCCCGGGACAGGAGCTAACTATGGCTACACCTTC. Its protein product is CASSPGTGANYGYTF.

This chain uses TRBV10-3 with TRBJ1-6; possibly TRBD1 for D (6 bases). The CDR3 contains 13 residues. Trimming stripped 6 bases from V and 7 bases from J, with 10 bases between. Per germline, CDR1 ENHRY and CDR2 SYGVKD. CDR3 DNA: TGTGCCATCAGCACCCAGGGGAATTCACCCCTCCACTTT. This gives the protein CAISTQGNSPLHF.

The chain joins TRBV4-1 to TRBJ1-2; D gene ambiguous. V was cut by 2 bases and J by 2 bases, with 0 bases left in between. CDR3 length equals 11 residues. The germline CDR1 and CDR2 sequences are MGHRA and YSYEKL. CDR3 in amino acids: CASSQNYGYTF. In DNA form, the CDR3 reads TGCGCCAGCAGCCAAAACTATGGCTACACCTTC.

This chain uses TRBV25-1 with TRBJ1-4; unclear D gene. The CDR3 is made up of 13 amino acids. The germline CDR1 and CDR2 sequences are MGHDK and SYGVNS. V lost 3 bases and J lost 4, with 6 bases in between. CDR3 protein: CASSDRLNEKLFF. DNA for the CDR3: TGTGCCAGCAGTGACAGGCTTAATGAAAAACTGTTTTTT. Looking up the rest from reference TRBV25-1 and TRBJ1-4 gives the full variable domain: EADIYQTPRYLVIGTGKKITLECSQTMGHDKMYWYQQDPGMELHLIHYSYGVNSTEKGDLSSESTVSRIRTEHFPLTLESARPSHTSQYLCASSDRLNEKLFFGSGTQLSVL.

This CDR3 is CASSLGGQLNEKLFF. CDR3 sequence (DNA): TGCGCCAGCAGCTTAGGGGGACAGCTTAATGAAAAACTGTTTTTT. The chain combines TRBV5-1 with TRBJ1-4, with 7 positions matching TRBD1. The CDR3 extends over 15 amino acids. CDR1 SGHRS and CDR2 YFSETQ come from the germline V gene. The V and J ends lost 2 bases and 4 bases, in that order; junction bases with no gene match: 5.

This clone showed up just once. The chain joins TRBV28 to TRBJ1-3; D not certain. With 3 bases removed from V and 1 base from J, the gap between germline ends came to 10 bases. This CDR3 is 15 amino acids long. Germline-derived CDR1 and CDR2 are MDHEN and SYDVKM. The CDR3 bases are TGTGCCAGCAGTTTTCCGAGGGTTTCTGGAAACACCATATATTTT. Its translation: CASSFPRVSGNTIYF.

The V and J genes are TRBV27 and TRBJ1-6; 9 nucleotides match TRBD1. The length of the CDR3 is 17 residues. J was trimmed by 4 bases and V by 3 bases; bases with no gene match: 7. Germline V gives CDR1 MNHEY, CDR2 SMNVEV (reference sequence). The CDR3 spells CASSLRPDRGYNSPLHF. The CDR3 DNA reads TGTGCCAGCAGTTTGAGGCCTGACAGGGGGTATAATTCACCCCTCCACTTT.

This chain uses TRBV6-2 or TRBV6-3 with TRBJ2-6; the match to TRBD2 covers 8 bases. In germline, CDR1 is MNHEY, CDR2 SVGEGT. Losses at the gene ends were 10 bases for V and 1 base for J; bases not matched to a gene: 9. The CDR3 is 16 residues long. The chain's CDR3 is CATIPGGASGANVLTF. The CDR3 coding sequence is TGTGCCACCATCCCCGGGGGGGCGTCTGGGGCCAACGTCCTGACTTTC.

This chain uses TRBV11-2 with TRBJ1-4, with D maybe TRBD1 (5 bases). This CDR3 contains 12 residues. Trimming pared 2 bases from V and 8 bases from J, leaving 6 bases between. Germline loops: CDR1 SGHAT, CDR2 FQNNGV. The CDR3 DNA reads TGTGCCAGCAGCTTATGGGGGGAAAAACTGTTTTTT. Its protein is CASSLWGEKLFF.

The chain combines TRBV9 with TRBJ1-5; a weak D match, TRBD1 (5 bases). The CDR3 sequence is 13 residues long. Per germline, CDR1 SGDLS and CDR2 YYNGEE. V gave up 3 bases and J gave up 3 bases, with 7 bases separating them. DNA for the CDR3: TGTGCCAGCAGCGGCAGGGACAATCAGCCCCAGCATTTT. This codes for CASSGRDNQPQHF. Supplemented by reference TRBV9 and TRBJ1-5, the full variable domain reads DSGVTQTPKHLITATGQRVTLRCSPRSGDLSVYWYQQSLDQGLQFLIQYYNGEERAKGNILERFSAQQFPDLHSELNLSSLELGDSALYFCASSGRDNQPQHFGDGTRLSIL.

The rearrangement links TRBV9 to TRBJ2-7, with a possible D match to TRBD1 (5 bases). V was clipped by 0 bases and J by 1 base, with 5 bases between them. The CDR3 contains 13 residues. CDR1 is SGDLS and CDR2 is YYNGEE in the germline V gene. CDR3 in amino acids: CASSVAGSYEQYF. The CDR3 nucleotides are TGTGCCAGCAGCGTAGCAGGGTCCTACGAGCAGTACTTC.

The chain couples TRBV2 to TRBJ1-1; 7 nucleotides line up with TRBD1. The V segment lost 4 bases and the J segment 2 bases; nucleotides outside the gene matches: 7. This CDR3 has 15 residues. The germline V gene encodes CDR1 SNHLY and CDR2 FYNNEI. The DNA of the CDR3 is TGTGCCAGCAGTGGGGACAGACTAACCAACACTGAAGCTTTCTTT. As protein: CASSGDRLTNTEAFF. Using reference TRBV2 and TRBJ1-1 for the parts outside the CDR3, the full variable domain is EPEVTQTPSHQVTQMGQEVILRCVPISNHLYFYWYRQILGQKVEFLVSFYNNEISEKSEIFDDQFSVERPDGSNFTLKIRSTKLEDSAMYFCASSGDRLTNTEAFFGQGTRLTVV.

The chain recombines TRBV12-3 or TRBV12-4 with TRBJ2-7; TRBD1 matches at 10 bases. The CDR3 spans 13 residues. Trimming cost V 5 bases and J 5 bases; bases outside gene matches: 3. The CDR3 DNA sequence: TGTGCCAGCAGTCGGGACAGGGGCCACGAGCAGTACTTC. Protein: CASSRDRGHEQYF.

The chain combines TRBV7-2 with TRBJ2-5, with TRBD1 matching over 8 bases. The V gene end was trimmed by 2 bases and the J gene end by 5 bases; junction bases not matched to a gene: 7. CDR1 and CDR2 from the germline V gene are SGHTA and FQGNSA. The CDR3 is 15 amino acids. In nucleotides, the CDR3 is TGTGCCAGCAGCTTAATAACAGGGGGAAGGGAGACCCAGTACTTC. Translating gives CASSLITGGRETQYF.

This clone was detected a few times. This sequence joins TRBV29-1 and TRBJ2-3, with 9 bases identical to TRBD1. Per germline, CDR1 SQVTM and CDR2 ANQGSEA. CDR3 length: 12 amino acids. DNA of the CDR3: TGCGCTGGACAGGGGTTCACAGATACGCAGTATTTT. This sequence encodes CAGQGFTDTQYF.

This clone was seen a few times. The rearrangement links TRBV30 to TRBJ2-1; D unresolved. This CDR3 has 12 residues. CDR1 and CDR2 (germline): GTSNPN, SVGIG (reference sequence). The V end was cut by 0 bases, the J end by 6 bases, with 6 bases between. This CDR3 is CAWSVRGNEQFF. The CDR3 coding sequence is TGTGCCTGGAGTGTACGCGGCAATGAGCAGTTCTTC.

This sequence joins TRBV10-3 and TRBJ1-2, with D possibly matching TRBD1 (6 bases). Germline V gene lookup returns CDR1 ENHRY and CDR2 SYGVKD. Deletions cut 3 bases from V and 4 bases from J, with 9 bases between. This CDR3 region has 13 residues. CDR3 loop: CAISDRQAYGYTF. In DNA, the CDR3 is TGTGCCATCAGTGATCGACAGGCCTATGGCTACACCTTC.

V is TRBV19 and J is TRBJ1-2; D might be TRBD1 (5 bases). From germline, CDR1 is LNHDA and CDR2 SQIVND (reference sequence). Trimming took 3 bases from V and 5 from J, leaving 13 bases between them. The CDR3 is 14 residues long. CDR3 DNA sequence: TGTGCCAGTAGTATTACTCAGGGAAGGTATGGCTACACCTTC. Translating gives CASSITQGRYGYTF. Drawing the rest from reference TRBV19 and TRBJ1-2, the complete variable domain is DGGITQSPKYLFRKEGQNVTLSCEQNLNHDAMYWYRQDPGQGLRLIYYSQIVNDFQKGDIAEGYSVSREKKESFPLTVTSAQKNPTAFYLCASSITQGRYGYTFGSGTRLTVV.